Here is one TCR beta chain with its context. These data originate in a study of blood T cells in healthy people across ages. The use of a sample-barcoded 5' primer and a J-beta primer mix characterized a second PCR of about 7 to 12 cycles. TCRdb re-derived calls from the 5' RACE reads in MiXCR, one entry per CDR3 protein. The sample holds approximately 880,000 distinct CDR3 sequences; around 46% are singletons and the top ten take under 15%. From germline, CDR1 is MGHRA and CDR2 YSYEKL. Between the trimmed V and J ends, which lost 0 bases and 6 bases, there was a span of 2 bases. The CDR3 totals 11 residues.

The sequencing input was blood. The chain is built from TRBV4-1 and TRBJ1-2; D is unresolved. The clonotype originates from a man aged 30 to 39 in good health. The CDR3 region is CASSQDDGYTF. The DNA of the CDR3 is TGCGCCAGCAGCCAAGATGATGGCTACACCTTC.